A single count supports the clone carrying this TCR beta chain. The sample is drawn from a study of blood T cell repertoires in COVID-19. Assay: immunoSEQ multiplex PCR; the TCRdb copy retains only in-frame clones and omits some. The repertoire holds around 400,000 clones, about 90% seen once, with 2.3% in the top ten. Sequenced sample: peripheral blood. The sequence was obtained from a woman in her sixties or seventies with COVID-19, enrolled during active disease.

The DNA of the CDR3 is TGTGCCACCGGGCGGGGGAATGAGCAGTTCTTC. It encodes CATGRGNEQFF. The chain joins TRBV24-1 to TRBJ2-1; TRBD2 agrees at 7 bases. CDR1 is KGHDR and CDR2 is SFDVKD in the germline V gene. This CDR3 region has 11 residues. After removal of 9 bases from V and 7 bases from J, the junction contained 2 bases not matched to a gene.